These 21 T cell receptor beta chains were all obtained from the same sample, sequenced in a study of T cell changes during pregnancy in multiple sclerosis (dated by TCRdb to between 2017 and 2020). The library was produced with the immunoSEQ multiplex PCR assay. Held by TCRdb, this immuneACCESS table contains in-frame sequences only and omits some clones. Under half of the omission traces to an unresolved V gene where checked; the cause of the rest is unknown. The sample has 50,000 to 60,000 clones on record, about nine tenths of them singletons. Around 0.57% of the sample comes from the top ten. The sample consisted of CD4+ T cells from peripheral blood mononuclear cells, taken in the first trimester of pregnancy. These receptors all come from a female donor with multiple sclerosis, enrolled in a pregnancy study.

The chain carries TRBV29-1 and TRBJ1-2; 7 nucleotides agree with TRBD1. In germline, CDR1 is SQVTM, CDR2 ANQGSEA. This CDR3 contains 12 residues. Trimming removed 7 bases from V and 4 bases from J; junction bases left unmatched: 6. The CDR3 loop reads CSAWTGGYGYTF. As DNA, the CDR3 is TGCAGCGCCTGGACAGGAGGCTATGGCTACACCTTC.

The chain employs TRBV19 and TRBJ1-1, with TRBD1 matching over 7 bases. The CDR3 contains 16 residues. With V trimmed by 6 bases and J by 0 bases, 10 bases remained unmatched. Germline V gene lookup returns CDR1 LNHDA and CDR2 SQIVND (reference sequence). CDR3 protein: CASSRGQTIMNTEAFF. CDR3 nucleotide sequence: TGTGCCAGTAGCAGGGGACAGACAATCATGAACACTGAAGCTTTCTTT.

The gene calls are TRBV10-1 and TRBJ2-1, with 7 bases that match TRBD2. Germline CDR1 and CDR2: WNHNN and SYGVQD (reference sequence). CDR3 length equals 13 residues. J lost 2 bases, V lost 6 bases, and 1 base had no gene match. The CDR3 sequence: CASSLAAYNEQFF. The DNA of the CDR3 is TGCGCCAGCAGCCTAGCGGCCTACAATGAGCAGTTCTTC.

V usage is TRBV6-5 and J usage is TRBJ2-2; D not certain. Germline V lookup: CDR1 MNHEY, CDR2 SVGAGI. V was cut by 7 bases and J by 1 base, with 7 bases left in between. This CDR3 comprises 13 residues. The CDR3 DNA is TGTGCCAGCAAGAGTCAGAACACCGGGGAGCTGTTTTTT. Its translation: CASKSQNTGELFF.

The chain carries TRBV7-9 and TRBJ2-1; a weak D match, TRBD2 (8 bases). The CDR3 is 17 amino acids. V dropped 5 bases and J dropped 4 bases, with 21 bases sitting between them. CDR1 is SEHNR and CDR2 is FQNEAQ in the germline V gene (reference sequence). CDR3 residues: CASSQFGRGQTYNEQFF. CDR3 bases: TGTGCCAGCAGCCAGTTCGGGAGGGGGCAAACTTACAATGAGCAGTTCTTC. Supplemented by reference TRBV7-9 and TRBJ2-1, the full variable domain reads DTGVSQNPRHKITKRGQNVTFRCDPISEHNRLYWYRQTLGQGPEFLTYFQNEAQLEKSRLLSDRFSAERPKGSFSTLEIQRTEQGDSAMYLCASSQFGRGQTYNEQFFGPGTRLTVL.

The chain combines TRBV9 with TRBJ2-3; tentatively, D is TRBD1 (6 bases). The germline gives CDR1 SGDLS, CDR2 YYNGEE. Trimming took off 4 bases at V and 2 bases at J, with 11 bases between the two ends. The CDR3 spans 14 residues. CDR3 region: CASSPRTATDTQYF. DNA of the CDR3: TGTGCCAGCAGCCCAAGGACAGCCACAGATACGCAGTATTTT.

This rearrangement joins TRBV2 to TRBJ2-5; TRBD2 agrees at 8 bases. Germline CDR1 and CDR2: SNHLY and FYNNEI. J lost 5 bases, V lost 11 bases, and 7 bases had no gene match. The CDR3 spans 12 residues. The CDR3 region is CASLTSDETQYF. Here the CDR3 DNA reads TGTGCCTCCCTGACTAGCGATGAGACCCAGTACTTC. Looking up the rest from reference TRBV2 and TRBJ2-5 gives the full variable domain: EPEVTQTPSHQVTQMGQEVILRCVPISNHLYFYWYRQILGQKVEFLVSFYNNEISEKSEIFDDQFSVERPDGSNFTLKIRSTKLEDSAMYFCASLTSDETQYFGPGTRLLVL.

This clone was found once. This sequence joins TRBV10-3 and TRBJ2-7, with D unclear. Germline values: CDR1 ENHRY, CDR2 SYGVKD. This CDR3 has 12 residues. V was trimmed by 7 bases and J by 6 bases, leaving 13 bases between them. CDR3 loop: CAIIEVMGEQYF. CDR3 sequence (DNA): TGTGCCATCATAGAGGTGATGGGCGAGCAGTACTTC.

V is TRBV28 and J is TRBJ2-1; 14 bases map to TRBD2. Germline V gene data show CDR1 as MDHEN and CDR2 as SYDVKM. V shed 4 bases and J 6 bases; nucleotides not matched to a gene: 5. The CDR3 spans 16 residues. This CDR3 is CASSSIGTSGSNEQFF. The CDR3 bases are TGTGCCAGCAGTTCGATCGGGACTAGCGGGAGCAATGAGCAGTTCTTC.

The chain recombines TRBV7-3 with TRBJ1-2; 7 bases are a match to TRBD1. This CDR3 has 14 amino acids. From germline, CDR1 is SGHTA and CDR2 FQGTGA. V was pared by 2 bases and J by 4 bases, with 4 bases of the junction left unmatched. CDR3 DNA: TGTGCCAGCAGCTTACTACCAGGGGGCTATGGCTACACCTTC. Protein sequence: CASSLLPGGYGYTF.

This chain uses TRBV7-9 with TRBJ1-2; the match to TRBD1 covers 7 bases. The CDR3 has 19 residues. Germline CDR1 reads SEHNR; CDR2 reads FQNEAQ (reference sequence). V gave up 3 bases and J gave up 2 bases; unmatched junction bases: 18. For the CDR3, the DNA is TGTGCCAGCAGCTTGGCGAGCGGGAGTAGACAGGGTAGAAACTATGGCTACACCTTC. Translating it yields CASSLASGSRQGRNYGYTF.

This clone appeared a few times. The CDR3 DNA follows: TGTGCCAGCAGTGTACGACAGGGGTCCGGATCACCCCTCCACTTT. Protein: CASSVRQGSGSPLHF. The V call is TRBV6-1, the J call TRBJ1-6, with TRBD1 identical over 8 bases. The CDR3 spans 15 residues. The junction had 9 bases not matched to a gene; V was cut back by 4 bases and J by 10 bases. The germline CDR1 and CDR2 sequences are MNHNS and SASEGT.

The CDR3 nucleotides read TGTGCCAGCAGCGCCCGGGACAGGTCCTACGAGCAGTACTTC. Translated: CASSARDRSYEQYF. V is TRBV7-8 and J is TRBJ2-7; 8 bases map to TRBD1. This CDR3 comprises 14 residues. Trimming at V came to 5 bases and at J to 1 base, leaving 4 bases not matched to a gene. The germline V gene encodes CDR1 SGHVS and CDR2 FQNEAQ.

The chain joins TRBV6-1 to TRBJ2-1; a weak D match, TRBD1 (5 bases). The CDR3 sequence is 13 residues long. With 5 bases removed from V and 10 bases from J, the gap between germline ends came to 15 bases. The germline V gene encodes CDR1 MNHNS and CDR2 SASEGT. In DNA form, the CDR3 reads TGTGCCAGCAGTAACCGACGGGCAGGGGAGCAGTTCTTC. It is translated as CASSNRRAGEQFF.

The gene calls are TRBV5-1 and TRBJ2-1, with D uncertain. The germline gives CDR1 SGHRS, CDR2 YFSETQ. The germline V and J ends were trimmed by 6 bases and 5 bases, with 9 bases remaining between them. This CDR3 is 12 amino acids long. The CDR3 is CASKLQDNEQFF. Here the CDR3 DNA reads TGCGCCAGCAAGCTTCAGGACAATGAGCAGTTCTTC.

The rearrangement joins TRBV2 to TRBJ2-3; D perhaps matches TRBD1 (6 bases). Germline CDR1 SNHLY, CDR2 FYNNEI. Between the trimmed V and J ends, which lost 4 bases and 9 bases, there was a span of 14 bases. The CDR3 is made up of 13 amino acids. The chain's CDR3 is CASSVETGQTQYF. DNA of the CDR3: TGTGCCAGCAGTGTTGAGACAGGTCAAACGCAGTATTTT.

V and J are TRBV7-7 and TRBJ2-5; possibly TRBD2 for D (7 bases). The CDR3 is made up of 13 amino acids. V was pared by 5 bases and J by 5 bases, with 12 bases between. Per the germline V gene, CDR1 is SSHAT and CDR2 is FNYEAQ (reference sequence). The CDR3 sequence is CASSRGGWETQYF. CDR3 DNA: TGTGCCAGCAGCCGCGGGGGCTGGGAGACCCAGTACTTC.

The CDR3, as DNA: TGCGCCAGCAGCCTACTAGCGGGGAATCTAGATACGCAGTATTTT. Translation: CASSLLAGNLDTQYF. This rearrangement joins TRBV4-1 to TRBJ2-3; 10 bases line up with TRBD2. The V and J ends lost 4 bases and 5 bases, in that order; junction bases with no gene match: 6. The length of the CDR3 is 15 residues. Looked up from germline, CDR1 is MGHRA and CDR2 is YSYEKL.

The CDR3 region is CASSQKIRTGLLAKNIQYF. For the CDR3, the DNA is TGTGCCAGCAGCCAAAAGATTCGGACAGGCCTATTAGCCAAAAACATTCAGTACTTC. V gene TRBV28 combines with J gene TRBJ2-4; 7 bases match TRBD1. Looked up from germline, CDR1 is MDHEN and CDR2 is SYDVKM. The CDR3 is 19 amino acids. V was clipped by 6 bases and J by 0 bases; unmatched bases: 17.

V gene TRBV2 combines with J gene TRBJ2-3; D is possibly TRBD1 (6 bases). With 7 bases removed from V and 12 bases from J, the gap between germline ends came to 14 bases. The CDR3 is 11 amino acids. Germline values: CDR1 SNHLY, CDR2 FYNNEI. The chain's CDR3 is CASTTGPYQYF. In DNA form, the CDR3 reads TGTGCCAGCACAACAGGGCCCTACCAGTATTTT.

V gene TRBV7-2 combines with J gene TRBJ2-5; weak D call: TRBD2 (6 bases). This CDR3 contains 16 residues. CDR1 is SGHTA and CDR2 is FQGNSA in the germline V gene. V was clipped by 5 bases and J by 2 bases, with 18 bases between them. The CDR3 nucleotides are TGTGCCAGCAGCCCCTCAATTGTGGGGGGACAAGAGACCCAGTACTTC. Translated, it gives CASSPSIVGGQETQYF.